This T cell receptor beta chain was identified in a study of CD8+CD57+ T cells in acquired aplastic anemia. Turning to the study itself: Recorded DNA amounts for sorted CD4+ and CD8+ cells had an average of approximately 3 ug. Study outcomes and limitations: Patients versus controls showed no significant CD8+ Simpson's diversity difference.

This CDR3 region has 20 residues. The germline V gene encodes CDR1 SGHTA and CDR2 FQGNSA. Regarding this clonotype: The antigen is not known. One junction end does not reproduce the germline sequence, and a read error may be involved.

Researchers used genomic DNA as the template to profile TCR beta VDJ and CDR3. MiXCR, applied by TCRdb to the reads, yields one record per CDR3 protein. The table shows hundreds of thousands of distinct CDR3 sequences, with roughly 68% occurring only once. The TCR was taken from a human donor in good health, serving as a control. The chain employs TRBV7-2 and TRBJ1-2, with D maybe TRBD2 (6 bases). The J call may be in error: the DNA end matches TRBJ2-7 better. Specimen: sorted CD4+, CD8+, or CD8+CD57+ T cells (not recorded which) from PBMCs. The CDR3 loop reads CASSPVPPGRAGSGGVEQYF. CDR3 bases: TGCGCCAGCAGCCCAGTCCCCCCAGGGCGAGCGGGCTCTGGGGGAGTTGAGCAGTACTTC.